This TCR beta chain was observed in a study of blood T cells in healthy people across ages. Study results and limitations: As age increased, TCR beta diversity per million T cells fell in a roughly linear fashion. Unsorted PBMCs blocked a conclusive comparison of naive and antigen-experienced cells.

It was with a sample-barcoded 5' primer and a J-beta primer mix that a second PCR of roughly 6 to 12 cycles was run. Via MiXCR, TCRdb re-called the 5' RACE reads, giving one row per CDR3 protein. The table includes some 690,000 distinct CDR3 sequences, over 20% detected once. On this clonotype: What it recognizes is unknown.

This clonotype was obtained from a man in his 70s in good health. Source material: blood.

The CDR3 bases are TGTGCCAGCAGTGAAGGTTTACGGGGAATTGGAAACACCATATATTTT. Its translation: CASSEGLRGIGNTIYF. V is TRBV25-1 and J is TRBJ1-3; D is unclear. CDR1 and CDR2 (germline): MGHDK, SYGVNS. The V end lost 2 bases, the J end lost 3 bases, and 14 bases lay between the germline ends. CDR3 length equals 16 residues.